The 12 T cell receptor beta chains presented below share a single source sample, sequenced in a study of T cells in Graves' hyperthyroidism and ophthalmopathy. Amplification targeted TCR beta CDR3 regions from RNA transcripts. An initial round of RT-PCR targeting the TCR CDR3 relied on the HTBI primer set. TCRdb reprocessed the multiplex PCR reads with MiXCR, giving one entry per CDR3 protein. The top ten clones hold approximately 24% of a sample with about 160,000 distinct CDR3 sequences, roughly 9.4% of them seen once. The sample consisted of blood. These receptor sequences come from a woman aged 18-29 years with Graves' hyperthyroidism that later progressed to Graves' ophthalmopathy.

This clonotype was counted many times. This rearrangement joins TRBV15 to TRBJ2-2; D uncertain. The length of the CDR3 is 14 residues. V lost 0 bases and J lost 5, with 7 bases in between. Germline V gives CDR1 LNHNV, CDR2 YYDKDF (reference sequence). The CDR3 bases are TGTGCCACCAGCAGAGATCGCCAGACCGGGGAGCTGTTTTTT. Its translation is CATSRDRQTGELFF. Based on the CDR3 plus reference TRBV15 and TRBJ2-2, the full variable domain is DAMVIQNPRYQVTQFGKPVTLSCSQTLNHNVMYWYQQKSSQAPKLLFHYYDKDFNNEADTPDNFQSRRPNTSFCFLDIRSPGLGDTAMYLCATSRDRQTGELFFGEGSRLTVL.

The sample holds many counts of this clonotype. J is TRBJ1-4 and V is TRBV6-1, with a tentative D call TRBD1 (5 bases). The V gene's germline CDR1 is MNHNS and CDR2 SASEGT. With 6 bases removed from V and 6 bases from J, the gap between germline ends came to 17 bases. The CDR3 sequence is 15 residues long. As DNA, the CDR3 is TGTGCCAGCAGCGATACTCCGGGACTCGATGAAAAACTGTTTTTT. It is translated as CASSDTPGLDEKLFF.

This clonotype was counted ten times or more. The chain has TRBV30 and TRBJ2-4, with 8 positions matching TRBD2. CDR1 is GTSNPN and CDR2 is SVGIG in the germline V gene (reference sequence). V lost 5 bases, J lost 6 bases, and 12 bases stayed unmatched. This CDR3 contains 15 residues. The CDR3 loop reads CAWRARAGVGNIQYF. CDR3 nucleotide sequence: TGTGCCTGGCGTGCACGAGCGGGAGTTGGAAACATTCAGTACTTC.

There are many counts of this clonotype. V gene TRBV10-3 combines with J gene TRBJ2-7; 7 bases are a match to TRBD2. The CDR3 is 14 amino acids. In germline, CDR1 is ENHRY, CDR2 SYGVKD. With 4 bases clipped from V and 3 bases from J, the junction kept 6 bases outside the gene matches. The CDR3 bases are TGTGCCATCAGTGGGAATTGGGGGGGCTACGAGCAGTACTTC. It codes for CAISGNWGGYEQYF.

The sample holds a few counts of this clonotype. CDR3 loop: CSAVRDWADTQYF. Here the CDR3 DNA reads TGCAGTGCCGTCCGGGACTGGGCAGATACGCAGTATTTT. The chain is built from TRBV20-1 and TRBJ2-3; a possible D gene is TRBD2 (6 bases). This CDR3 comprises 13 residues. Germline V gene sequence: CDR1 DFQATT, CDR2 SNEGSKA (reference sequence). V lost 6 bases to trimming and J lost 4 bases, with 14 bases between them.

Ten or more counts support this clonotype. This rearrangement joins TRBV2 to TRBJ2-3; unclear D gene. With 10 bases removed from V and 3 bases from J, the gap between germline ends came to 11 bases. The CDR3 is 12 residues long. CDR1 and CDR2 (germline): SNHLY, FYNNEI. CDR3 sequence reads: CATNSLTDTQYF. The CDR3 DNA is TGTGCCACGAACTCATTAACAGATACGCAGTATTTT.

This chain links TRBV15 with TRBJ1-1; 8 bases are a match to TRBD1. The CDR3 runs 15 residues. From germline, CDR1 is LNHNV and CDR2 YYDKDF (reference sequence). Trimming took 5 bases from V and 5 from J; bases not matched to a gene: 10. In DNA, the CDR3 is TGTGCCACCAGCGGAAGACAGGGGCGAGGGACTGAAGCTTTCTTT. Translating it yields CATSGRQGRGTEAFF.

This clonotype was detected a few times. V and J are TRBV4-2 and TRBJ1-1, with TRBD1 matching 10 bases. The CDR3 totals 14 residues. Germline V gives CDR1 LGHNA, CDR2 YNFKEQ. The trim removed 4 bases at V and 4 bases at J, leaving 3 bases unmatched. In DNA, the CDR3 is TGTGCCAGCAGCCCAGGGACAGGGGCCACTGAAGCTTTCTTT. Translated: CASSPGTGATEAFF.

This clonotype was counted at least ten times. V usage is TRBV12-3 or TRBV12-4 and J usage is TRBJ2-1; 14 bases are a match to TRBD2. J lost 0 bases, V lost 6 bases, and 10 bases had no gene match. The CDR3 covers 19 residues. CDR3 in amino acids: CASSRGLAGGRVSYNEQFF. The CDR3 DNA sequence: TGTGCCAGCAGCCGCGGACTAGCGGGGGGCCGGGTCTCCTACAATGAGCAGTTCTTC.

This clonotype was detected many times. The chain links TRBV2 to TRBJ1-5; D not resolved. The CDR3 sequence is 15 residues long. CDR1 and CDR2 (germline): SNHLY, FYNNEI. V lost 5 bases, J lost 0 bases, and 11 bases lay in between. The CDR3 DNA sequence: TGTGCCAGCAGTTGGGAGGTTTATAGCAATCAGCCCCAGCATTTT. Amino acids: CASSWEVYSNQPQHF. Drawing the rest from reference TRBV2 and TRBJ1-5, the complete variable domain is EPEVTQTPSHQVTQMGQEVILRCVPISNHLYFYWYRQILGQKVEFLVSFYNNEISEKSEIFDDQFSVERPDGSNFTLKIRSTKLEDSAMYFCASSWEVYSNQPQHFGDGTRLSIL.

This clonotype was observed many times. The rearrangement joins TRBV5-1 to TRBJ2-3, with D perhaps TRBD1 (6 bases). V lost 0 bases to trimming and J lost 0 bases, with 8 bases between them. Germline V gene sequence: CDR1 SGHRS, CDR2 YFSETQ. The CDR3 loop spans 15 amino acids. As DNA, the CDR3 is TGCGCCAGCAGCTTGGACAGGGCAAGCACAGATACGCAGTATTTT. Residues: CASSLDRASTDTQYF.

This clonotype has ten or more counts. The chain recombines TRBV20-1 with TRBJ2-5; 8 bases match TRBD2. CDR1 DFQATT and CDR2 SNEGSKA come from the germline V gene (reference sequence). This CDR3 has 16 amino acids. Trimming took 0 bases from V and 2 from J; bases not matched to a gene: 8. CDR3 nucleotides: TGCAGTGCTAGAGATCCGGCGGGGGGTAAACAAGAGACCCAGTACTTC. It encodes CSARDPAGGKQETQYF.